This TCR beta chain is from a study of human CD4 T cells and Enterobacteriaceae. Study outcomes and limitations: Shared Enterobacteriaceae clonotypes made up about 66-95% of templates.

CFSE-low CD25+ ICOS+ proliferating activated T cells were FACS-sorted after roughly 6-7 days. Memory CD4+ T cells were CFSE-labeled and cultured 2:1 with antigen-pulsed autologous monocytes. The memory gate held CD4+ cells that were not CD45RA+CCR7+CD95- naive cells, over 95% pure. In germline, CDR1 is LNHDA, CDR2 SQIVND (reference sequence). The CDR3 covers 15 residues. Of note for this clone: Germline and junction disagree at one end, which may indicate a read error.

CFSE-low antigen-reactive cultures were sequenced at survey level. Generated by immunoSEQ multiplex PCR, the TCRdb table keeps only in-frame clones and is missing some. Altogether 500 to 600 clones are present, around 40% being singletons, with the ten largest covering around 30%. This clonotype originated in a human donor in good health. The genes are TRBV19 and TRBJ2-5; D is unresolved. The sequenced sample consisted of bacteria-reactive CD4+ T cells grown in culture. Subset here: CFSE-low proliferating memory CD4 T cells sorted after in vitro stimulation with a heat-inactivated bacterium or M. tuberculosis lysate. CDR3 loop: CASSIDRPGSPAPNF. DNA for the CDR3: TGTGCCAGTAGTATAGATCGTCCGGGCTCCCCCGCGCCGAACTTC.